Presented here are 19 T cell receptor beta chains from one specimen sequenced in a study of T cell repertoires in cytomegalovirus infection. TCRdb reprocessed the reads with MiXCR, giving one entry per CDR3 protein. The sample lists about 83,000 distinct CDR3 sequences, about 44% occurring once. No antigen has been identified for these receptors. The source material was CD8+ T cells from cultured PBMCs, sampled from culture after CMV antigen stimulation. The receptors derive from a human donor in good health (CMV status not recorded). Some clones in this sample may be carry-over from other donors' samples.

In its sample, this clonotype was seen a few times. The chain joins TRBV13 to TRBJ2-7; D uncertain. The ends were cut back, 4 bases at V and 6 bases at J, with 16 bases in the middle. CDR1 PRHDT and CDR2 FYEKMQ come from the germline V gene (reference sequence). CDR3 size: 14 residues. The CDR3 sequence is CASSYRATRSEQYF. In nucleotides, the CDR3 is TGTGCCAGCAGCTACCGGGCCACAAGAAGCGAGCAGTACTTC.

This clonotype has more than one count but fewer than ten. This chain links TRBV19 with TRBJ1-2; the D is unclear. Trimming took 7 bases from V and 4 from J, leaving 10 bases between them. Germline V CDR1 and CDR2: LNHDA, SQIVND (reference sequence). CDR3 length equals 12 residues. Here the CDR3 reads CASTASPYGYTF. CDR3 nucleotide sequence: TGTGCCAGTACCGCCTCCCCCTATGGCTACACCTTC.

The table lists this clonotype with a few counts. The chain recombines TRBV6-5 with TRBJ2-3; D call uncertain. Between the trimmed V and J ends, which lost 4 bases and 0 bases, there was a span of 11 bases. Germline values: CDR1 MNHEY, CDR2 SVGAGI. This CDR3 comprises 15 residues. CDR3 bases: TGTGCCAGCAGTTTAGAAGGCGCTAGCACAGATACGCAGTATTTT. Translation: CASSLEGASTDTQYF.

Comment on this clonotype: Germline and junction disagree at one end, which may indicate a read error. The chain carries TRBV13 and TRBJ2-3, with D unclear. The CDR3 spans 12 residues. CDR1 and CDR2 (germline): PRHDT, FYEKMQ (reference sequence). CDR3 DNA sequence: TGCGCCAGCAATCCTGGCACAGATACGCAGTATTTT. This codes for CASNPGTDTQYF.

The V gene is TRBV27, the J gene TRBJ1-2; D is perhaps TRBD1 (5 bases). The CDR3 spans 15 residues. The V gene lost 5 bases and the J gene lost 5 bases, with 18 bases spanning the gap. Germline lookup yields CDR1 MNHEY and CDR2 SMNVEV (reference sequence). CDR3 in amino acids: CASSLQGAMGYGYTF. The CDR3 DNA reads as TGTGCCAGCAGTCTACAAGGGGCAATGGGGTATGGCTACACCTTC.

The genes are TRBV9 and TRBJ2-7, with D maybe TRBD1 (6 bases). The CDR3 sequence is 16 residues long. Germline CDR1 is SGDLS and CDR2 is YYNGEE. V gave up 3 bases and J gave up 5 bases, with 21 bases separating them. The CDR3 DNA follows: TGTGCCAGCAGCGCTCTCCCCGGGACAAACTTCAACGAGCAGTACTTC. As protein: CASSALPGTNFNEQYF. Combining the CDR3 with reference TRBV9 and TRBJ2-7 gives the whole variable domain DSGVTQTPKHLITATGQRVTLRCSPRSGDLSVYWYQQSLDQGLQFLIQYYNGEERAKGNILERFSAQQFPDLHSELNLSSLELGDSALYFCASSALPGTNFNEQYFGPGTRLTVT.

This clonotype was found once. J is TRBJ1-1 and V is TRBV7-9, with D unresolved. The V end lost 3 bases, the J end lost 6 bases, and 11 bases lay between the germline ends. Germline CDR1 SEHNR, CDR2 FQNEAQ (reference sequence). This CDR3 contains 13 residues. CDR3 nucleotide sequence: TGTGCCAGCAGCTTCCCCTGGGTCCCTGAAGCTTTCTTT. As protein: CASSFPWVPEAFF.

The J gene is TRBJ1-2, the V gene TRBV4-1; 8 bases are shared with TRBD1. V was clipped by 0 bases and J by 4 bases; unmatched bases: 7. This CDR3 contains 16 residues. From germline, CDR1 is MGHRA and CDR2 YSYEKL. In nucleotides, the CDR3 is TGCGCCAGCAGCCAAGATCCCGGGACAGGATTCTATGGCTACACCTTC. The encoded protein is CASSQDPGTGFYGYTF.

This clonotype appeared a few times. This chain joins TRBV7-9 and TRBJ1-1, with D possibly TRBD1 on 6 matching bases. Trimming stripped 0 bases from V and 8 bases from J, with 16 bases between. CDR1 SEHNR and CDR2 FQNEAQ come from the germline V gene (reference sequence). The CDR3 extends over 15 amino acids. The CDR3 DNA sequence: TGTGCCAGCAGCTTAGCGGGTGGGGGCGCCACGGAAGCTTTCTTT. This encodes CASSLAGGGATEAFF.

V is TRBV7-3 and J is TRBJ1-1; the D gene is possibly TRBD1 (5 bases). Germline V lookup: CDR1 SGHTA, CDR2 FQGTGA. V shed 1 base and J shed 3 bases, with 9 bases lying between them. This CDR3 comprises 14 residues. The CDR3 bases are TGTGCCAGCAGCTTAAGGCCCAGGGACACTGAAGCTTTCTTT. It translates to CASSLRPRDTEAFF.

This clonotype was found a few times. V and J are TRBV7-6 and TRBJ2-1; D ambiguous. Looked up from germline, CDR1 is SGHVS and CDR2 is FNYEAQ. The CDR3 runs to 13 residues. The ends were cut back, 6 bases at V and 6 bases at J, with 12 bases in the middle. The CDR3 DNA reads TGTGCCAGCAGTTTATCTGGCAGCAATGAGCAGTTCTTC. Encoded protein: CASSLSGSNEQFF.

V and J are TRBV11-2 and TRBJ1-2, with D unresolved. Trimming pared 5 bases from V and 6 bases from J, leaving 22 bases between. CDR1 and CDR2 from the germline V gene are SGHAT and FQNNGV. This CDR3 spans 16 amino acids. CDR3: CASSIRTVERENGYTF. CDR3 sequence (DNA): TGTGCCAGCAGCATCAGGACGGTTGAACGAGAAAATGGCTACACCTTC.

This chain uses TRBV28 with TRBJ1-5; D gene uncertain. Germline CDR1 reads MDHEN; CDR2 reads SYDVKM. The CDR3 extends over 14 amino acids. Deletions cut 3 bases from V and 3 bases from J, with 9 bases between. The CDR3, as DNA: TGTGCCAGCAGTTTTAATGGTGACAATCAGCCCCAGCATTTT. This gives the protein CASSFNGDNQPQHF.

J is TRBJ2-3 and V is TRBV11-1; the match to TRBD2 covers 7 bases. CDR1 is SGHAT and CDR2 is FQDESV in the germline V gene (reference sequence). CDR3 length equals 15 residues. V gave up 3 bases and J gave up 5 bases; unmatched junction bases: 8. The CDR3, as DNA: TGTGCCAGCAGCTTCGAGGGAGGGCCAGTAGATACGCAGTATTTT. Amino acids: CASSFEGGPVDTQYF.

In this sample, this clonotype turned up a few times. The CDR3 sequence: CASSPRDRHNEKLFF. CDR3 coding DNA: TGTGCCAGCAGCCCCCGGGACAGGCATAATGAAAAACTGTTTTTT. The chain recombines TRBV7-9 with TRBJ1-4, with 8 bases aligning to TRBD1. CDR3 size: 15 residues. CDR1 is SEHNR, CDR2 FQNEAQ, per germline (reference sequence). J was trimmed by 4 bases and V by 5 bases; bases with no gene match: 6.

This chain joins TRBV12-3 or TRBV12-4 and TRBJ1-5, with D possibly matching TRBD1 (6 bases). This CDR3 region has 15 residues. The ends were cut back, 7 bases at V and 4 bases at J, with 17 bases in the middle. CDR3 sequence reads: CASTPRGGLNQPQHF. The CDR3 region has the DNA TGTGCCAGCACCCCCCGCGGGGGCCTTAATCAGCCCCAGCATTTT.

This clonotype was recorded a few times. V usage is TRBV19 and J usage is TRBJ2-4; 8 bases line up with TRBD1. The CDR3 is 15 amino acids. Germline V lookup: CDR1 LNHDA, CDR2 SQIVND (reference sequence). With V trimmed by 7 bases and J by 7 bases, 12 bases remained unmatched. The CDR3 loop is CASKRKQGASNIQYF. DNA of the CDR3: TGTGCCAGTAAACGCAAGCAGGGGGCTTCGAACATTCAGTACTTC.

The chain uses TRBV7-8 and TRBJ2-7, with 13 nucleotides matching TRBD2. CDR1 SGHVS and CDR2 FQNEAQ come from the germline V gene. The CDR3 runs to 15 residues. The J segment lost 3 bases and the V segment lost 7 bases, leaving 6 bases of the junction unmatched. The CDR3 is CASTGLAGEGYEQYF. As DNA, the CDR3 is TGTGCCAGCACTGGACTAGCGGGAGAGGGCTACGAGCAGTACTTC.

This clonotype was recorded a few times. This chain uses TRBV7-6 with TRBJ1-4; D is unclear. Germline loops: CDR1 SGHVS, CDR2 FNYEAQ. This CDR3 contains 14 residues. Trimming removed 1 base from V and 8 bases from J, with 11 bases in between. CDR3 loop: CASSLGSRKEKLFF. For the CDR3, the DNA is TGTGCCAGCAGCTTAGGCTCGAGAAAAGAAAAACTGTTTTTT.